Below are 5 T cell receptor beta chains sequenced from a single sample in a study of cytomegalovirus exposure and HLA in healthy donors. Primers for the PCR totalled 60 Vbeta and 13 Jbeta. Generated by immunoSEQ multiplex PCR, the TCRdb table keeps only in-frame clones and is missing some. The profile shows about 95,000 clones, about 80% of them singletons. The specimen sequenced was PBMCs. These receptors were obtained from a man aged 18 to 35 in good health and CMV-seropositive.

The gene calls are TRBV19 and TRBJ1-6; 8 bases map to TRBD1. Germline V lookup: CDR1 LNHDA, CDR2 SQIVND (reference sequence). The CDR3 has 13 amino acids. Trimming removed 7 bases from V and 10 bases from J; junction bases left unmatched: 6. The CDR3: CASTGQGGSPLHF. The CDR3 nucleotides read TGTGCCAGTACTGGACAGGGAGGCTCACCCCTCCACTTT. The variable domain in full, completed from reference TRBV19 and TRBJ1-6, reads DGGITQSPKYLFRKEGQNVTLSCEQNLNHDAMYWYRQDPGQGLRLIYYSQIVNDFQKGDIAEGYSVSREKKESFPLTVTSAQKNPTAFYLCASTGQGGSPLHFGNGTRLTVT.

In its sample, this clone was seen once. V is TRBV19 and J is TRBJ2-2; D uncertain. The CDR3 length is 14 residues. V lost 9 bases and J lost 3, with 14 bases in between. CDR1 and CDR2 (germline): LNHDA, SQIVND (reference sequence). The CDR3 loop is CASHPTWHTGELFF. As DNA, the CDR3 is TGTGCCAGCCATCCGACTTGGCACACCGGGGAGCTGTTTTTT.

This clone was seen once. This chain joins TRBV29-1 and TRBJ2-1, with 12 bases aligning to TRBD1. J gave up 7 bases and V 6 bases, and 7 bases lay outside the gene matches. There are 14 residues in the CDR3. Germline V gene data show CDR1 as SQVTM and CDR2 as ANQGSEA. CDR3 in amino acids: CSVVLGQGANEQFF. Here the CDR3 DNA reads TGCAGCGTGGTGTTGGGACAGGGGGCAAATGAGCAGTTCTTC.

The V call is TRBV7-9, the J call TRBJ1-1; D is unresolved. This CDR3 comprises 12 residues. CDR1 is SEHNR, CDR2 FQNEAQ, per germline (reference sequence). Trimming took 1 base from V and 5 from J, leaving 5 bases between them. CDR3 protein: CASSLEATEAFF. As DNA, the CDR3 is TGTGCCAGCAGCTTAGAAGCGACTGAAGCTTTCTTT.

The chain employs TRBV2 and TRBJ2-6, with 11 bases lining up with TRBD1. The germline gives CDR1 SNHLY, CDR2 FYNNEI. With V trimmed by 5 bases and J by 3 bases, 3 bases remained unmatched. This CDR3 region has 16 residues. The CDR3 region has the DNA TGTGCCAGCAGTCGGGACAGGGGGAGTGGGGCCAACGTCCTGACTTTC. Its protein product is CASSRDRGSGANVLTF.